Listed here are 23 T cell receptor beta chains from one sample, sequenced in a study of blood T cell repertoires in COVID-19. Method: immunoSEQ multiplex PCR; TCRdb's copy keeps in-frame clones and lacks some. The sample carries some 13,000 clones, 65% to 90% recorded once. Specimen: peripheral blood. The receptors were gathered from a middle-aged man with active or convalescent COVID-19.

The V call is TRBV25-1, the J call TRBJ1-5, with D unresolved. Germline CDR1 is MGHDK and CDR2 is SYGVNS. V lost 4 bases and J 0 bases, leaving 13 bases between the germline ends. This CDR3 spans 16 amino acids. CDR3 sequence: CASSGKEGNSNQPQHF. The CDR3 bases are TGTGCCAGCAGTGGGAAGGAGGGAAATAGCAATCAGCCCCAGCATTTT. The full variable domain, its missing parts supplied by reference TRBV25-1 and TRBJ1-5, is EADIYQTPRYLVIGTGKKITLECSQTMGHDKMYWYQQDPGMELHLIHYSYGVNSTEKGDLSSESTVSRIRTEHFPLTLESARPSHTSQYLCASSGKEGNSNQPQHFGDGTRLSIL.

V gene TRBV15 combines with J gene TRBJ2-7; 9 positions match TRBD1. V lost 5 bases to trimming and J lost 6 bases; unmatched junction nucleotides: 11. Germline CDR1 reads LNHNV; CDR2 reads YYDKDF (reference sequence). CDR3 size: 15 residues. CDR3 amino acids: CATSSRDRVYSEQYF. DNA of the CDR3: TGTGCCACCAGCTCCCGGGACAGGGTGTATAGCGAGCAGTACTTC.

V gene TRBV25-1 combines with J gene TRBJ2-2, with 9 nucleotides matching TRBD1. The V segment lost 7 bases and the J segment 6 bases; nucleotides outside the gene matches: 9. Germline values: CDR1 MGHDK, CDR2 SYGVNS. The CDR3 covers 15 residues. This CDR3 reads CASNTGQGSAGELFF. Here the CDR3 DNA reads TGTGCCAGCAACACGGGACAGGGCTCAGCCGGGGAGCTGTTTTTT.

V is TRBV9 and J is TRBJ2-7; maybe TRBD2 (5 bases). Germline V gene sequence: CDR1 SGDLS, CDR2 YYNGEE. The CDR3 is 14 amino acids. The V end was cut by 4 bases, the J end by 1 base, with 12 bases between. CDR3 residues: CASSPPSGSYEQYF. The CDR3 coding sequence is TGTGCCAGCAGCCCCCCCTCGGGGTCCTACGAGCAGTACTTC.

V usage is TRBV29-1 and J usage is TRBJ1-4; D uncertain. In germline, CDR1 is SQVTM, CDR2 ANQGSEA. With 4 bases removed from V and 4 bases from J, the gap between germline ends came to 10 bases. The CDR3 has 13 amino acids. CDR3 nucleotide sequence: TGCAGCGTTGGCCGGCGGCTTAATGAAAAACTGTTTTTT. Its translation is CSVGRRLNEKLFF. The full variable domain, with the rest looked up from reference TRBV29-1 and TRBJ1-4, is SAVISQKPSRDICQRGTSLTIQCQVDSQVTMMFWYRQQPGQSLTLIATANQGSEATYESGFVIDKFPISRPNLTFSTLTVSNMSPEDSSIYLCSVGRRLNEKLFFGSGTQLSVL.

The chain recombines TRBV2 with TRBJ2-1; D is perhaps TRBD1 (5 bases). Per germline, CDR1 SNHLY and CDR2 FYNNEI. The CDR3 runs to 14 residues. The germline V and J ends were trimmed by 10 bases and 7 bases, with 20 bases remaining between them. As DNA, the CDR3 is TGTGCCACCAGGGATAGATTAGTGCGGAATGAGCAGTTCTTC. This gives the protein CATRDRLVRNEQFF.

This clone has more than one count but fewer than ten. This sequence joins TRBV5-1 and TRBJ2-7, with 11 bases fitting TRBD1. In germline, CDR1 is SGHRS, CDR2 YFSETQ. V lost 4 bases and J lost 2; bases outside the gene matches: 2. The CDR3 consists of 14 residues. The CDR3: CASSTGQGAYEQYF. The CDR3 nucleotides read TGCGCCAGCAGCACGGGACAGGGGGCCTACGAGCAGTACTTC.

The sample holds one count of this clone. The chain links TRBV7-2 to TRBJ1-2; D is unresolved. The CDR3 has 13 residues. The V end lost 2 bases, the J end lost 7 bases, and 11 bases lay between the germline ends. Germline CDR1 SGHTA, CDR2 FQGNSA. This CDR3 is CASSLMSSGGYTF. CDR3 nucleotides: TGTGCCAGCAGCTTAATGTCGTCAGGTGGCTACACCTTC.

The DNA of the CDR3 is TGTGCCAGCTCAGTTTGGGCCTTCTCTGGAAACACCATATATTTT. It specifies CASSVWAFSGNTIYF. The chain couples TRBV6-5 to TRBJ1-3; no reliable D call. Trimming shortened V by 8 bases and J by 0 bases, and 14 bases separated the two germline ends. The CDR3 has 15 residues. Germline V gene sequence: CDR1 MNHEY, CDR2 SVGAGI.

The chain carries TRBV6-5 and TRBJ1-1; possible D gene TRBD1, 6 bases. The CDR3 is 14 amino acids. V lost 5 bases to trimming and J lost 1 base, with 11 bases between them. Germline V gene data show CDR1 as MNHEY and CDR2 as SVGAGI. The CDR3 DNA sequence: TGTGCCAGCAGTCCAGGGGTAGCGAACACTGAAGCTTTCTTT. Protein: CASSPGVANTEAFF.

The genes are TRBV18 and TRBJ2-1; TRBD1 aligns across 7 bases. The germline V gene encodes CDR1 KGHSH and CDR2 LQKENI. The J segment lost 7 bases and the V segment lost 2 bases, leaving 8 bases of the junction unmatched. The CDR3 sequence is 15 residues long. For the CDR3, the DNA is TGTGCCAGCTCACCAAAGACAGGGCCGGGTAATGAGCAGTTCTTC. Translated: CASSPKTGPGNEQFF.

This clone was seen only a few times. The chain employs TRBV25-1 and TRBJ1-1, with D possibly being TRBD1 (6 bases). The CDR3 has 15 residues. V gave up 4 bases and J gave up 0 bases, with 12 bases separating them. Germline CDR1 and CDR2: MGHDK and SYGVNS. CDR3 coding DNA: TGTGCCAGCAGTGTTCAGGGGACCCTGAACACTGAAGCTTTCTTT. Residues: CASSVQGTLNTEAFF.

The rearrangement joins TRBV18 to TRBJ2-7; 9 nucleotides align to TRBD1. The CDR3 spans 14 residues. V lost 5 bases, J lost 4 bases, and 6 bases stayed unmatched. Per the germline V gene, CDR1 is KGHSH and CDR2 is LQKENI. CDR3 DNA: TGTGCCAGCTCATCGGGACAGGGAGGTTACGAGCAGTACTTC. This translates into CASSSGQGGYEQYF.

This chain uses TRBV4-3 with TRBJ2-7; D may be TRBD1 (6 bases). This CDR3 spans 17 amino acids. From germline, CDR1 is LGHNA and CDR2 YSLEER. Between the trimmed V and J ends, which lost 1 base and 3 bases, there was a span of 19 bases. The CDR3 here is CASSQGIQGRDNYEQYF. The CDR3 region has the DNA TGCGCCAGCAGCCAAGGCATACAGGGCCGAGACAACTACGAGCAGTACTTC.

The chain combines TRBV4-1 with TRBJ1-3; D not resolved. This CDR3 region has 18 residues. Trimming took 0 bases from V and 0 from J, leaving 15 bases between them. In germline, CDR1 is MGHRA, CDR2 YSYEKL. CDR3 in amino acids: CASSQDIMSLFSGNTIYF. The CDR3 DNA sequence: TGCGCCAGCAGCCAAGATATAATGTCACTATTCTCTGGAAACACCATATATTTT.

This clone occurred once. J is TRBJ2-3 and V is TRBV6-5; 10 bases line up with TRBD2. The CDR3 spans 15 residues. Looked up from germline, CDR1 is MNHEY and CDR2 is SVGAGI. Trimming took 6 bases from V and 0 from J; bases not matched to a gene: 3. The DNA for the CDR3 is TGTGCCAGCAGGCTAGCGGGGGCGAGCACAGATACGCAGTATTTT. As protein: CASRLAGASTDTQYF.

The chain links TRBV18 to TRBJ1-1; D is unclear. The CDR3 totals 14 residues. Trimming stripped 2 bases from V and 4 bases from J, with 11 bases between. Germline values: CDR1 KGHSH, CDR2 LQKENI. The CDR3 region is CASSPKGGSTEAFF. In nucleotides, the CDR3 is TGTGCCAGCTCACCAAAGGGTGGGAGCACTGAAGCTTTCTTT.

The chain carries TRBV11-2 and TRBJ2-5; TRBD2 might be the D (6 bases). Trimming removed 5 bases at V and 1 base at J, with 8 bases between. CDR3 length: 13 amino acids. The germline CDR1 and CDR2 sequences are SGHAT and FQNNGV. CDR3 coding DNA: TGTGCCAGCAGCCGGGGGATCCAAGAGACCCAGTACTTC. Its protein product is CASSRGIQETQYF. Looking up the rest from reference TRBV11-2 and TRBJ2-5 gives the full variable domain: EAGVAQSPRYKIIEKRQSVAFWCNPISGHATLYWYQQILGQGPKLLIQFQNNGVVDDSQLPKDRFSAERLKGVDSTLKIQPAKLEDSAVYLCASSRGIQETQYFGPGTRLLVL.

This chain uses TRBV18 with TRBJ1-2; 12 bases line up with TRBD1. With 4 bases clipped from V and 4 bases from J, the junction kept 4 bases outside the gene matches. The CDR3 covers 15 residues. Germline CDR1 and CDR2: KGHSH and LQKENI. The CDR3 region is CASSQGTGGFYGYTF. CDR3 nucleotides: TGTGCCAGCTCACAGGGGACAGGGGGCTTCTATGGCTACACCTTC.

The V and J genes are TRBV4-3 and TRBJ2-7; 8 positions agree with TRBD2. Germline-derived CDR1 and CDR2 are LGHNA and YSLEER. V lost 3 bases to trimming and J lost 0 bases; unmatched junction nucleotides: 13. This CDR3 spans 18 amino acids. The DNA of the CDR3 is TGCGCCAGCAGCCAGGGTGTGGCGGGAGGTCCTAGCTCCTACGAGCAGTACTTC. Its protein product is CASSQGVAGGPSSYEQYF.

The chain recombines TRBV2 with TRBJ1-2; D is uncertain. CDR3 length equals 15 residues. In germline, CDR1 is SNHLY, CDR2 FYNNEI. V shed 2 bases and J shed 4 bases, with 14 bases lying between them. This chain's CDR3 is CASSEPGIYVYGYTF. The CDR3 coding sequence is TGTGCCAGCAGTGAACCGGGGATATATGTCTATGGCTACACCTTC.

This clone was recorded a few times. The chain uses TRBV2 and TRBJ2-7; possible D gene TRBD1, 6 bases. Trimming left V 5 bases short and J 0 bases short, with 11 bases between. The length of the CDR3 is 14 residues. Germline CDR1 and CDR2: SNHLY and FYNNEI. The CDR3 spells CASSLQGSSYEQYF. Written as DNA, the CDR3 is TGTGCCAGCAGTTTGCAGGGGAGCTCCTACGAGCAGTACTTC.

CDR3 DNA: TGTGCCAGCAGCTCCGACAGGGCGAACACTGAAGCTTTCTTT. Encoded protein: CASSSDRANTEAFF. The chain joins TRBV11-2 to TRBJ1-1; 7 bases match TRBD1. This CDR3 is 14 amino acids long. From germline, CDR1 is SGHAT and CDR2 FQNNGV. V lost 4 bases to trimming and J lost 1 base; unmatched junction nucleotides: 3.